This record concerns one T cell receptor beta chain sequence. Its binding antigen is unknown. No much larger clonotype is one base removed from it; base qualities were not supplied. The source of the sample is a study of cytomegalovirus exposure and HLA in healthy donors (dated by TCRdb to the late 2010s). In the study overall: An earlier analysis of 587 of the donors reported approximately 280 Gb of sequence data and around 110 million unique TCR beta sequences obtained from about 170 million T cells. Both class I and class II loci were covered by HLA typing, at four-digit resolution. All discovery cohort repertoires had been generated on a single sequencing platform. A later analysis re-examined previously published TCR beta repertoires from just over 650 donors and added high-resolution HLA genotyping to investigate patterns of TCR occurrence. An early release covering roughly 600 HLA-typed donors comprised about 290 gigabases of sequencing data and around 80 million unique TCR sequences. The aim of the study was to test whether cataloging public T cell receptors could identify signatures of past pathogen exposure. Alongside the repertoire data, information on donor age, sex, ethnicity and CMV serostatus was compiled. A handful of DR-DQ haplotypes were handled as single units for association and clustering because linkage in the cohort was strong. To predict cytomegalovirus infection status, the study brought together high-throughput TCR immunosequencing, statistical association of individual TCRs with disease status, and machine learning. A separate validation cohort of over a hundred different subjects was used in addition to the roughly 670-subject first cohort. Rather than using new phenotypic data, the later analysis identified candidate immune exposures from TCR beta sequences and from how often those sequences occurred across donors. On average, roughly 200,000 unique TCR beta nucleotide sequences were sequenced per donor among 398 genotyped donors of the cohort, with roughly 19% of those sequences being non-productive. Of the 300 to 450 genotyped donors, 65% to 90% fell in the genetic ancestry cluster associated with self-reported Caucasian donors. An earlier analysis of 587 of the donors used high-throughput TCR beta sequencing to judge whether each TCR beta V gene segment behaved as functional or pseudogenic. The number of donors typed differed by locus, with about 629-640 for A, B, C, DRB1 and DQB1, approximately 500 for DQA1, 600 to 610 for DPA1, and roughly 450 for DPB1. The study profiled the T cell repertoires of hundreds of subjects by immunosequencing and related them to cytomegalovirus serostatus. Genome-wide SNP genotypes for about 55% of the 666 donors were used in a later genetic analysis, which treated that subset as a discovery cohort.

Libraries were prepared through the immunoSEQ multiplex PCR assay. For the multiplex PCR, a mixture combining 60 forward primers for TCR Vbeta segments and 13 reverse primers for TCR Jbeta segments was used. Amplification of the CDR3 region of rearranged TCR beta genes was performed with a multiplex PCR assay on genomic DNA. On the Illumina HiSeq System, the amplified TCR beta libraries were sequenced as 87-base-pair reads. Concerning the study's data processing: Across the 670 or so repertoires, a later analysis counted roughly 77 million unique TCR beta chains, some 11 million of which were shared by at least two donors. Raw reads were error-corrected and collapsed into unique sequences with a nearest-neighbor algorithm that merged closely related sequences to remove PCR and sequencing errors. Alignment of CDR3 sequences to IMGT reference sequences was used to assign V, D and J gene segments. Each retained sequence needed at least a six-nucleotide match to both a V gene segment and a J gene segment. A rearrangement counted as productive if the CDR3 had no stop codons and remained in frame with V and J, and every other rearrangement counted as non-productive. CDR3 was defined by IMGT convention, running from the second conserved V-encoded cysteine to the conserved J-encoded phenylalanine. In an earlier analysis of roughly 610 of the donors, sequences lacking an unambiguous match to a single V gene segment were excluded. An earlier analysis of roughly 590 of the donors called V segments functional above 56.7% productive rearrangements and segregating when the between-donor standard deviation exceeded 5%. A statistical classification framework was built to diagnose cytomegalovirus status from the catalog of TCR beta chain sequences. In a later analysis, V and J genes were assigned by comparing TCR nucleotide sequences against IMGT/GENE-DB human TR gene sequences. Using the TCRdist pipeline, a later analysis assigned CDR3 sequences along with most-parsimonious VDJ recombination scenarios. A later analysis defined each TCR beta chain by its CDR3 amino acid sequence plus V-gene family, and excluded reads lacking a unique V-gene family. In a later analysis, 450 to 600 highly shared, low-generation-probability nucleotide sequences were removed to address suspected cross-contamination and a sequencing artifact. In a later analysis, a clonal expansion index was calculated for each public chain from normalized within-repertoire ranks of inferred template counts. In a later analysis, generation probabilities were computed using a VDJ recombination model fitted to out-of-frame rearrangements, and the results were checked against IGoR. In a later analysis, hypergeometric tests were used to score TCR-TCR, TCR-HLA and TCR-CMV co-occurrence, with a repertoire-size bias correction applied to TCR pairs. In a later analysis, false discovery rates were estimated by permuting HLA or CMV assignments 20 times. In a later analysis, co-occurring TCRs were grouped with DBSCAN, and TCRdist sequence similarity was added when clustering was performed within HLA-allele-positive subsets. Repertoires with fewer than 30,000 or more than 120,000 public chains, plus five repertoires with anomalous nucleotide sharing, were excluded from co-occurrence clustering. In TCRdb, the immuneACCESS table is reduced to in-frame sequences with V and J assigned. These tables do not hold every clone; where another copy was compared, an unresolved V gene accounts for under half, and the others remain unexplained. From that table come the V and J calls and clone size; the DNA was used to work out D and trimming. The sample table lists 85,000 to 100,000 clones, about four fifths of them with a count of one. The ten top clones hold 7% to 9% of the sample.

General study outcomes and caveats: It was suggested by the authors that the approach could potentially be generalized to other disease states and immunological phenotypes. Three of the identified cytomegalovirus-associated TCR beta chains were confirmed in vitro to be specific for cytomegalovirus antigens. The classifier was reported to diagnose cytomegalovirus status with high specificity and sensitivity in both the original cohort and the validation cohort. A later analysis found that TCR association rates varied across HLA loci, with DRB1 alleles showing the most associated TCRs and HLA-C alleles the fewest. Only TCR beta chains were sequenced in this cohort, and the absence of alpha or paired-chain data limited detectable features. The earlier analysis of approximately 540 of the donors excluded fewer than 20 rarely observed V segments, including chromosome 9 orphons, because counts were too low. For the cohort, immune exposure information was limited to CMV serostatus. A further reported finding was that TCR beta sequences accurately predicted the HLA-A and HLA-B alleles for most subjects in the first cohort. A later analysis found that HLA-associated TCR beta chains were more clonally expanded and had lower generation probabilities than equally common non-associated chains. While some public TCRs were present in many individuals, most TCR sequences turned up only very rarely across donors. In a later genetic analysis, a missense DCLRE1C variant was associated with V-gene and J-gene trimming of TCR beta chains, and the association was replicated in an independent cohort. A cluster of highly shared sequence variants was judged likely to represent a technical artifact of the sequencing pipeline. Because HLA typing was missing for some donors at each locus, association tests included only the typed subset. In the study, 150 to 200 TCR beta chains were listed as associated with cytomegalovirus. An earlier analysis of roughly 570 of the donors showed that most TCR beta V segments appeared in productive rearrangements either about 87% or about 30% of the time, which broadly matched IMGT annotations. According to a later analysis, most CMV-associated TCR beta chains appeared to be HLA-restricted, and the HLA associations seemed to be driven largely by CMV exposure. Compared with the approximately 670-donor mean, donors in an Asian-associated ancestry cluster had fewer N-insertions in productive TCRs, according to a later genetic analysis. Correlated functional status among segregating V segments might be attributable to linkage disequilibrium, but an unknown experimental factor could not be ruled out. According to a later analysis, parvovirus B19, influenza, CMV and Epstein-Barr virus appeared linked to several top co-occurrence clusters. Strong co-occurrence of HLA alleles, especially DR and DQ, made assigning TCR associations to individual alleles difficult. At a false discovery rate of 0.05, a later analysis linked under 20,000 TCR beta sequences to specific HLA alleles. The presence/absence analyses assumed that sequencing depth was roughly uniform across donors, and that assumption may not be true.

The cohort was made up of roughly 670 healthy bone marrow donors. At the time of sampling, every cohort member was nominally healthy, though immune exposures that went unrecorded were likely present. CMV serostatus was positive for about 300 and negative for about half of the roughly 700 cohort members, and was not recorded for this donor. A peripheral blood sample was collected from each donor, and TCR beta sequencing was performed on peripheral blood mononuclear cells. Genomic DNA extraction from the blood cell samples was performed with the Qiagen DNeasy Blood Extraction Kit. The sequencing sample was made of PBMCs. The source of this sequence is a human donor in good health.

The sequenced DNA: TGCGCCAGTAACCGGGGAGGGGTTACTGAAGCTTTCTTT. Protein translation: CASNRGGVTEAFF. This chain is built from TRBV10-2 and TRBJ1-1; tentative D gene TRBD1, with 5 bases matching. Counted from cysteine to phenylalanine, this CDR3 has 13 amino acids. The sequence is cut down to CDR3 DNA, 39 bases in frame from base 1. The germline ends are 16 bases apart after V is trimmed by 9 bases and J by 5 bases. The germline V gene supplies CDR1 WSHSY and CDR2 SAAADI.